This T cell receptor (beta chain) was observed in a study of cytomegalovirus exposure and HLA in healthy donors. Notes on the study in general: After further analysis at a later stage, 15,000 to 20,000 TCR beta sequences were associated with HLA alleles at 0.05 false discovery rate.

Though probably carrying unrecorded immune exposures, donors were nominally healthy at sampling. PCR was performed using 60 Vbeta and 13 Jbeta primers. Sequencing used immunoSEQ multiplex PCR; TCRdb keeps in-frame clones, though not all of them. This sample contains about 170,000 clones. V was clipped by 1 base and J by 4 bases, with 18 bases between them. The CDR3 length is 18 residues. Germline lookup yields CDR1 SGHNT and CDR2 YYREEE (reference sequence). Remarks on this clone: Its antigen is not identified.

The sequenced material came from PBMCs. The chain recombines TRBV5-4 with TRBJ1-6, with TRBD1 as a possible D gene (5 bases). This TCR was sampled from a woman aged 60-70 years in good health and CMV-seronegative. CDR3 nucleotide sequence: TGTGCCAGCAGCTTGCGACAGCCCTCTACCTTATATAATTCACCCCTCCACTTT. It translates to CASSLRQPSTLYNSPLHF.